This TCR beta chain was obtained from a study of blood T cell repertoires in COVID-19. The CDR3 is 17 amino acids. Trimming cost V 1 base and J 8 bases; bases outside gene matches: 7. The germline CDR1 and CDR2 sequences are LGHDT and YNNKEL (reference sequence). Generated by immunoSEQ multiplex PCR, the TCRdb table keeps only in-frame clones and is missing some. The data show under 150,000 clones, with about nine tenths seen just once and roughly a tenth held by the top ten. The rearrangement links TRBV3-1 (or the pseudogene TRBV3-2) to TRBJ1-6; 11 bases are a match to TRBD1. Sequenced input: peripheral blood. This receptor was obtained from a man aged 45-60 years with active or convalescent COVID-19. The CDR3 here is CASSQAGQGARDSPLHF. Written as DNA, the CDR3 is TGTGCCAGCAGCCAAGCAGGACAGGGGGCCAGGGATTCACCCCTCCACTTT.